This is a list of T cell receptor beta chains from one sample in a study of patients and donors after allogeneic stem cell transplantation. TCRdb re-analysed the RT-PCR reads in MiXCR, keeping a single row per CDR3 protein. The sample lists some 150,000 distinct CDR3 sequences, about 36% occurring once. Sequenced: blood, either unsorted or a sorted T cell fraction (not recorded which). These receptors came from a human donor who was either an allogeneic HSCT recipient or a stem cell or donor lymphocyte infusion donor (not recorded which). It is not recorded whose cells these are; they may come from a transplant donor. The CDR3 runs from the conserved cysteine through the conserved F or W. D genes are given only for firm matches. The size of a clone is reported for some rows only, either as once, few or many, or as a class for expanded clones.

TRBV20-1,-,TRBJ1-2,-,TGCAGTGCTAGTGAGTTTGTGGGACGGAGCTATGGCTACACCTTC,CSASEFVGRSYGYTF
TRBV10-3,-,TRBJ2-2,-,TGTGCCATCAGAGTAACCGGGACACCGAACACCGGGGAGCTGTTTTTT,CAIRVTGTPNTGELFF
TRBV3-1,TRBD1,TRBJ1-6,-,TGTGCCAGCAGCCAAGGGACAGGCTATAATTCACCCCTCCACTTT,CASSQGTGYNSPLHF
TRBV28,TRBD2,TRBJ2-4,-,TGTGCCAGCAGTCCGCGGGGGGAGGCCAAAAACATTCAGTACTTC,CASSPRGEAKNIQYF
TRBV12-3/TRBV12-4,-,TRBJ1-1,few,TGTGCCAGCAGTCGAGACGGCACTGAAGCTTTCTTT,CASSRDGTEAFF
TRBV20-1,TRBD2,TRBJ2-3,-,TGCAGTGCTAGTCCTCTAGCGGGGGGGCCAGATACGCAGTATTTT,CSASPLAGGPDTQYF
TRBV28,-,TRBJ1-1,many,TGTGCCAGCAGCTCACGTAGGGCTATAATCCCTGAAGCTTTCTTT,CASSSRRAIIPEAFF
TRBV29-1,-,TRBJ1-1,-,TGCAGCGTTGAAGACGGTTGGGGGCGCGTCACTGAAGCTTTCTTT,CSVEDGWGRVTEAFF
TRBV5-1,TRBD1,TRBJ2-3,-,TGCGCCAGCAGCTTCGGACAGGCCGTAGATACGCAGTATTTT,CASSFGQAVDTQYF
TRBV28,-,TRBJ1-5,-,TGTGCCAGCAGTCCGAGGCCGGCCAATCAGCCCCAGCATTTT,CASSPRPANQPQHF
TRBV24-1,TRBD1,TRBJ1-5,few,TGTGCCACCAGTGATTCGACAGGGGACAATCAGCCCCAGCATTTT,CATSDSTGDNQPQHF
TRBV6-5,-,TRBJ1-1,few,TGTGCCAGCAGTCTGCAGAGGGGCACTGAAGCTTTCTTT,CASSLQRGTEAFF
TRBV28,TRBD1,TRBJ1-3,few,TGTGCCAGCAGTCCCTATCCAGGGGGCATTGGAAACACCATATATTTT,CASSPYPGGIGNTIYF
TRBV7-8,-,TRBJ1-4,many,TGTGCCAGCAGCCTAGGAGTTGCAGGGACTAATGAAAAACTGTTTTTT,CASSLGVAGTNEKLFF
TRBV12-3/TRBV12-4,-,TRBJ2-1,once,TGTGCCAGCAGTTTTCAAGCATATACGCAGGTCTTC,CASSFQAYTQVF
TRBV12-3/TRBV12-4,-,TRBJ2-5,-,TGTGCCAGCAGTTTAAGTTTGGCGGGTAGGGAGACCCAGTACTTC,CASSLSLAGRETQYF
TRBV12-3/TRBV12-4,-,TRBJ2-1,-,TGTGCCAGCAGGCCCGCCGGGGGAGGTGAGCAGTTCTTC,CASRPAGGGEQFF
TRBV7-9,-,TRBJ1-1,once,TGTGCCAGCAGCTTCCCACCGGAAAACACTGAAGCTTTCTTT,CASSFPPENTEAFF
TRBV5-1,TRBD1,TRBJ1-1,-,TGCGCCAGCAGCTGGTGGACAGGGGAGGCCACTGAAGCTTTCTTT,CASSWWTGEATEAFF
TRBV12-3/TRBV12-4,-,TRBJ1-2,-,TGTGCCAGCAGTCCAACCTCTATGGGTGTTAAGGGCTACACCTTC,CASSPTSMGVKGYTF
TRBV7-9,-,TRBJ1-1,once,TGTGCCAGCAGCAAGAGGGCAGGGAGCGACACTGAAGCTTTCTTT,CASSKRAGSDTEAFF
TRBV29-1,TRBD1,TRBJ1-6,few,TGCAGCGCCATGACAGGGGGTAATAATTCACCCCTCCACTTT,CSAMTGGNNSPLHF
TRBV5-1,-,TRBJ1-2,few,TGCGCCAGCAGCTTGGAACAGGGAGTTAACTATGGCTACACCTTC,CASSLEQGVNYGYTF
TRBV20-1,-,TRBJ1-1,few,TGCAGTGCTAGAGATCTCAAGGGCCTCCCTGAAGCTTTCTTT,CSARDLKGLPEAFF
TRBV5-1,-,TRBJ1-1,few,TGCGCCAGCAGCTTGGGAGGGGCGGACACTGAAGCTTTCTTT,CASSLGGADTEAFF
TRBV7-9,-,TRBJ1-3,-,TGTGCCAGCAGCTTAGAGCGATGGAACACCATATATTTT,CASSLERWNTIYF
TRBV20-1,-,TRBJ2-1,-,TGCAGTGCTAGAAGGGACCCGGGGAATGAGCAGTTCTTC,CSARRDPGNEQFF
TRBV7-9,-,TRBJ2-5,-,TGTGCCAGCAGCCGATCCCAATGGGGAGAGACCCAGTACTTC,CASSRSQWGETQYF
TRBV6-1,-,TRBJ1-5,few,TGTGCCAGCAGTGGGACACCACACCCCAATCAGCCCCAGCATTTT,CASSGTPHPNQPQHF
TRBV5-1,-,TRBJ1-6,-,TGCGCCAGCAGCATCAGACAGACCAGCTCCTATAATTCACCCCTCCACTTT,CASSIRQTSSYNSPLHF
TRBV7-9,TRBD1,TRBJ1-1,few,TGTGCCAGCAGCTGGGACAGGAGGGGCACTGAAGCTTTCTTT,CASSWDRRGTEAFF
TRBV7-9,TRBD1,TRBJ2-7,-,TGTGCCAGCAGCTTGACAGGGTCCCCCTACGAGCAGTACTTC,CASSLTGSPYEQYF
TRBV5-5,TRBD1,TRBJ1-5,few,TGTGCCAGCAGCCTATCGGACAGGGCGATAGGACAGCCCCAGCATTTT,CASSLSDRAIGQPQHF
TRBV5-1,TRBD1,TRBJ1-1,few,TGCGCCAGCAGCCCATGGACAGGGAGCACTGAAGCTTTCTTT,CASSPWTGSTEAFF
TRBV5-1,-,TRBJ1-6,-,TGCGCCAGCAGCTTCAAGGGACCGGACTCACCCCTCCACTTT,CASSFKGPDSPLHF
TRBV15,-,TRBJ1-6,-,TGTGCCACCAGCGTAACGCGGGCAAGGTATAATTCACCCCTCCACTTT,CATSVTRARYNSPLHF
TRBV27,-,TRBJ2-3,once,TGTGCCAGCAGTACCCTTAAAGGGGTTAGCACAGATACGCAGTATTTT,CASSTLKGVSTDTQYF
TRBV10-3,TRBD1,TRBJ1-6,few,TGTGCCATCAGCCTGGGACAGGGGAATTCACCCCTCCACTTT,CAISLGQGNSPLHF
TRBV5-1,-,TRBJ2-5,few,TGCGCCAGCAGCCCTGACACCTTAGGGACCCAGTACTTC,CASSPDTLGTQYF
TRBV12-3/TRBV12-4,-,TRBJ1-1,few,TGTGCCAGCAGTTTACAGGGTGGATTTGACACTGAAGCTTTCTTT,CASSLQGGFDTEAFF
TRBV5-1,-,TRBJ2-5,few,TGCGCCAGCAGCTTATGGGGGGACATCGCGAAGACCCAGTACTTC,CASSLWGDIAKTQYF
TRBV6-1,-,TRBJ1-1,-,TGTGCCAGCAGCGTAAAAAGGGTCCCTAGCACTGAAGCTTTCTTT,CASSVKRVPSTEAFF
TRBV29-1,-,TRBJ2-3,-,TGCAGCGCCCCCGGAGAGGGAAGGCAGTATTTT,CSAPGEGRQYF
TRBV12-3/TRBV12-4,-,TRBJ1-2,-,TGTGCCAGCAGTTTTGCATTAGCTAACTATGGCTACACCTTC,CASSFALANYGYTF
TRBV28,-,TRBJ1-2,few,TGTGCCAGCAGTTTATTAACAGGGAGGAAGGATGGCTACACCTTC,CASSLLTGRKDGYTF
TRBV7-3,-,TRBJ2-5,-,TGTGCCAGCAGCTCGACGGGGCTCGAGACCCAGTACTTC,CASSSTGLETQYF
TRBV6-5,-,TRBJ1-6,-,TGTGCCAGCAGCCGAGTAAGGACACCCCTCCACTTT,CASSRVRTPLHF
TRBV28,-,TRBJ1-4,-,TGTGCCAGCAGTTTGGGGCAGGCCAGGGAAAAACTGTTTTTT,CASSLGQAREKLFF
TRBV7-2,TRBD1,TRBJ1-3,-,TGTGCCAGCAGTTATACTCCAGGGGGTACTGGAAACACCATATATTTT,CASSYTPGGTGNTIYF
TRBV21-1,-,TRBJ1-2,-,TGTGCCAGCAGCAAAGAGACGGGTAATGGCTACACCTTC,CASSKETGNGYTF
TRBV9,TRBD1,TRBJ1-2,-,TGTGCCAGCAGCGAAGGGGGACAGGGAGGCGGCTATGGCTACACCTTC,CASSEGGQGGGYGYTF
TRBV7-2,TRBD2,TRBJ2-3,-,TGTGCCAGCAGCGCGTGGACTAGCGGGGGGGCAGATACGCAGTATTTT,CASSAWTSGGADTQYF
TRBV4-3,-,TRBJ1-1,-,TGCGCCAGCAGCCAAGGAGGGCCAGGCTTGAACACTGAAGCTTTCTTT,CASSQGGPGLNTEAFF
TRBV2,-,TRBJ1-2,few,TGTGCCACCTTGGGGGACATCTACAATAACTATGGCTACACCTTC,CATLGDIYNNYGYTF
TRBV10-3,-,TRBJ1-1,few,TGTGCCATCAGCGGGGGAACTTCGAACACTGAAGCTTTCTTT,CAISGGTSNTEAFF
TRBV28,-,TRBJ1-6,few,TGTGCCAGCAGTTTATTCCCGGGCCGGGCCCACTTT,CASSLFPGRAHF
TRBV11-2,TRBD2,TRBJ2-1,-,TGTGCCAGCAGTTCTGAGCGGGGGGGATTCAATGAGCAGTTCTTC,CASSSERGGFNEQFF